This T cell receptor (beta chain) was observed in a study of PD-1 blockade in classical Hodgkin lymphoma. On the study more broadly: Every 2 weeks, patients had 3 mg/kg nivolumab intravenously. Study-wide results and caveats: Complete responders showed a baseline diversity that resembled the diversity of newly diagnosed patients. By C4D1, CD4+ diversity increased significantly, especially in complete responders.

As to this clone: What it recognizes is unknown.

The protocol was immunoSEQ multiplex PCR, while the TCRdb copy is restricted to in-frame clones and leaves out a portion. This sample has 98,000 or so clones, with roughly 87% found just once. Exposure to brentuximab vedotin varied, and each patient had relapsed following autologous stem cell transplantation. The CDR3 spans 14 residues. The trim removed 8 bases at V and 6 bases at J, leaving 8 bases unmatched. Germline CDR1 LNHDA, CDR2 SQIVND (reference sequence). This TCR derives from a human donor with classical Hodgkin lymphoma. Sample: peripheral blood mononuclear cells (PBMCs), taken before the second cycle of nivolumab. The chain couples TRBV19 to TRBJ1-4; 8 bases align to TRBD1. CDR3 loop: CASRTRGRDEKLFF. CDR3 nucleotides: TGTGCCAGTCGAACCAGGGGGCGGGATGAAAAACTGTTTTTT. The whole variable domain, filled in from reference TRBV19 and TRBJ1-4, reads DGGITQSPKYLFRKEGQNVTLSCEQNLNHDAMYWYRQDPGQGLRLIYYSQIVNDFQKGDIAEGYSVSREKKESFPLTVTSAQKNPTAFYLCASRTRGRDEKLFFGSGTQLSVL.